Listed below are T cell receptor beta chains from one sample, sequenced in a study of T cell changes during pregnancy in multiple sclerosis. Produced via immunoSEQ multiplex PCR; TCRdb's table is partial and in-frame only. The data hold around 58,000 clones, with over 75% observed a single time. The specimen was peripheral blood, collected before pregnancy. All receptors derive from a female donor with multiple sclerosis, enrolled in a pregnancy study. Each CDR3 is given with its conserved first and last residue. Fields, in order: CDR3 length, D gene, V gene, J gene, clone size, CDR3 protein, CDR3 DNA. D genes are given only for firm matches. Only some rows state a clone size, as once, few, many or a class for expanded clones.

>17|TRBD1|TRBV27|TRBJ1-2|NA
CASSLRGTGIVRYGYTF
TGTGCCAGCAGTCTGAGGGGGACAGGAATCGTGAGATATGGCTACACCTTC
>18|TRBD2|TRBV4-3|TRBJ2-5|NA
CASSQDPLGRGGGETQYF
TGCGCCAGCAGCCAAGACCCCCTCGGGCGGGGGGGCGGAGAGACCCAGTACTTC
>13|TRBD2|TRBV7-2|TRBJ2-5|NA
CASKTGGQETQYF
TGTGCCAGCAAGACGGGGGGACAAGAGACCCAGTACTTC
>16|TRBD1|TRBV18|TRBJ1-1|NA
CASSLNIQGADTEAFF
TGTGCCAGCTCACTAAACATACAGGGGGCAGACACTGAAGCTTTCTTT
>13|NA|TRBV7-2|TRBJ1-2|NA
CASSFPQGYGYTF
TGTGCCAGCAGCTTCCCGCAGGGTTATGGCTACACCTTC
>14|NA|TRBV18|TRBJ1-4|NA
CASSPIGGEEKLFF
TGTGCCAGCTCACCAATCGGGGGGGAAGAAAAACTGTTTTTT
>14|TRBD2|TRBV11-2|TRBJ2-1|NA
CASSLAGGYNEQFF
TGTGCCAGCAGCCTAGCGGGGGGATACAATGAGCAGTTCTTC
>14|TRBD1|TRBV9|TRBJ2-2|NA
CASSSRQGAGELFF
TGTGCCAGCAGCTCGCGACAGGGGGCCGGGGAGCTGTTTTTT
>14|NA|TRBV27|TRBJ1-2|NA
CASSFSGLNYGYTF
TGTGCCAGCAGTTTTTCAGGCCTTAACTATGGCTACACCTTC
>14|NA|TRBV7-8|TRBJ2-1|NA
CASSLDQARNEQFF
TGTGCCAGCAGCTTAGACCAGGCCCGCAATGAGCAGTTCTTC
>13|NA|TRBV27|TRBJ1-2|NA
CASSKDIIYGYTF
TGTGCCAGCAGTAAAGACATCATCTATGGCTACACCTTC
>13|NA|TRBV27|TRBJ2-7|NA
CASSFGGTYEQYF
TGTGCCAGCAGTTTCGGAGGGACCTACGAGCAGTACTTC
>12|TRBD1|TRBV29-1|TRBJ1-2|NA
CSAIQGLGGYTF
TGCAGCGCCATACAGGGGCTAGGTGGCTACACCTTC
>14|NA|TRBV7-2|TRBJ1-5|NA
CASPERAGQQPQHF
TGTGCCAGCCCCGAACGGGCAGGGCAACAGCCCCAGCATTTT
>15|NA|TRBV7-9|TRBJ1-1|few
CASIAAGGGYTEAFF
TGTGCCAGCATCGCCGCGGGGGGCGGCTACACTGAAGCTTTCTTT
>17|NA|TRBV7-6|TRBJ2-3|NA
CASSLVMSHLSTDTQYF
TGTGCCAGCAGCTTAGTGATGAGTCACCTTAGCACAGATACGCAGTATTTT
>17|NA|TRBV15|TRBJ2-6|NA
CATSSHDGGPGANVLTF
TGTGCCACCAGCTCACACGACGGGGGGCCAGGGGCCAACGTCCTGACTTTC
>15|TRBD1|TRBV4-1|TRBJ1-2|NA
CASSQALTGNYGYTF
TGCGCCAGCAGCCAAGCCTTGACAGGGAACTATGGCTACACCTTC
>15|TRBD2|TRBV27|TRBJ2-3|NA
CASSSLAGGTDTQYF
TGTGCCAGCAGTTCCCTAGCGGGGGGAACAGATACGCAGTATTTT
>14|TRBD1|TRBV19|TRBJ2-3|NA
CASSMGQGPDTQYF
TGTGCCAGTAGTATGGGACAGGGTCCGGATACGCAGTATTTT
>16|TRBD1|TRBV13|TRBJ2-7|NA
CASSLGPGQGVVEQYF
TGTGCCAGCAGCCTAGGGCCGGGACAGGGGGTGGTCGAGCAGTACTTC
>14|NA|TRBV6-5|TRBJ1-1|few
CASSYSTGGTEAFF
TGTGCCAGCAGTTACTCGACGGGGGGCACTGAAGCTTTCTTT
>13|TRBD1|TRBV2|TRBJ1-5|once
CASRGTGDQPQHF
TGTGCCAGCAGGGGGACAGGGGATCAGCCCCAGCATTTT
>18|TRBD2|TRBV11-2|TRBJ2-7|NA
CASSLESLVGGEKHEQYF
TGTGCCAGCAGCTTAGAATCTTTAGTCGGGGGGGAAAAGCACGAGCAGTACTTC
>15|NA|TRBV6-5|TRBJ1-6|NA
CASSTDSFYNSPLHF
TGTGCCAGCAGTACCGACAGTTTCTATAATTCACCCCTCCACTTT
>16|TRBD2|TRBV13|TRBJ2-3|NA
CASSSSTSGDTDTQYF
TGTGCCAGCAGCTCCTCGACTAGCGGGGACACAGATACGCAGTATTTT
>14|TRBD1|TRBV6-6|TRBJ1-1|NA
CASSYRTGRTEAFF
TGTGCCAGCAGTTACCGGACAGGGCGTACTGAAGCTTTCTTT